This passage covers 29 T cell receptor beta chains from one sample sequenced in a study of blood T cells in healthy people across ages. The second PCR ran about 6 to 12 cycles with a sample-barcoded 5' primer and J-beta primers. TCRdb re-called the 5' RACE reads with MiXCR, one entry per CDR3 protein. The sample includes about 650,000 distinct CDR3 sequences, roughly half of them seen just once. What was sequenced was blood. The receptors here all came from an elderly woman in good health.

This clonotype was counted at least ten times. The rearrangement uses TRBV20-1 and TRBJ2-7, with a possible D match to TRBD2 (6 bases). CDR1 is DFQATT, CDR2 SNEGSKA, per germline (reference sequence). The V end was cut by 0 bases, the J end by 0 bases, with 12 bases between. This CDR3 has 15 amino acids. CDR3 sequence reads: CSAREAGRSSYEQYF. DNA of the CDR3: TGCAGTGCTAGAGAGGCCGGGAGAAGCTCCTACGAGCAGTACTTC.

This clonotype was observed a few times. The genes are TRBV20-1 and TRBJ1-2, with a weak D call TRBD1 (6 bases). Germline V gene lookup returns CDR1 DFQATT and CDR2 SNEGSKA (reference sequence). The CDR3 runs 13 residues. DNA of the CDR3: TGCAGCGCCTCCGGGCAGGGGAACTATGGCTACACCTTC. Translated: CSASGQGNYGYTF.

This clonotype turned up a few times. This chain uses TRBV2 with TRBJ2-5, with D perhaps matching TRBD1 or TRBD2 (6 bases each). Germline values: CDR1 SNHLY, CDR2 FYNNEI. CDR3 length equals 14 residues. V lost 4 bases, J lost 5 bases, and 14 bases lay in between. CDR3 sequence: CASSGGGLQETQYF. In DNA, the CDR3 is TGTGCCAGCAGTGGAGGGGGGCTCCAGGAGACCCAGTACTTC.

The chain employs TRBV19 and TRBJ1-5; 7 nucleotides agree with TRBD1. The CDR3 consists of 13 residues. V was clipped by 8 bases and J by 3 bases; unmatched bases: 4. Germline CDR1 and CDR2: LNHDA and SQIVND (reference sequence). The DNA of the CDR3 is TGTGCCAGTCTAAGGGGGCCCAATCAGCCCCAGCATTTT. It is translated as CASLRGPNQPQHF. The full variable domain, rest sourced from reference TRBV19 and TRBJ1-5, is DGGITQSPKYLFRKEGQNVTLSCEQNLNHDAMYWYRQDPGQGLRLIYYSQIVNDFQKGDIAEGYSVSREKKESFPLTVTSAQKNPTAFYLCASLRGPNQPQHFGDGTRLSIL.

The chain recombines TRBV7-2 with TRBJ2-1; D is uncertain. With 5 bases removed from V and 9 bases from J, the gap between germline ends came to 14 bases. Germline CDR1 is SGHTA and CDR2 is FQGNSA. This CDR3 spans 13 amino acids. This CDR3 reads CASSPHSAGEQFF. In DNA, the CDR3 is TGTGCCAGCAGCCCCCACAGCGCTGGTGAGCAGTTCTTC.

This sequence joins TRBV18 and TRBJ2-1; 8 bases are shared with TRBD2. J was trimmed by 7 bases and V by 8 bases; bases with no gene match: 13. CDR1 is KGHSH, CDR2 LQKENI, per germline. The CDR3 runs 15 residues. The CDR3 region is CASLPTRSGINEQFF. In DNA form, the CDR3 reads TGTGCCAGCCTTCCAACACGTAGCGGGATTAATGAGCAGTTCTTC.

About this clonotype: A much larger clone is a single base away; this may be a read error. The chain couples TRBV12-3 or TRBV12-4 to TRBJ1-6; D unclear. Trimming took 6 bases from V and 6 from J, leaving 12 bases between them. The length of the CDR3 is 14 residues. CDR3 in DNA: TGTGCCAGCAGAGCCCTGTTGGGTAATTCACCCCTCCACTTT. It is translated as CASRALLGNSPLHF.

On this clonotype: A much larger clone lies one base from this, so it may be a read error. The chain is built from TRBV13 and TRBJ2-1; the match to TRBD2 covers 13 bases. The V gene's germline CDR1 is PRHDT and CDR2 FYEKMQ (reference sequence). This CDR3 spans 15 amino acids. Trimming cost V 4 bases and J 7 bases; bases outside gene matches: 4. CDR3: CASSSGLAGTNEQFF. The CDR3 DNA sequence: TGTGCCAGCAGCTCGGGACTAGCGGGAACTAATGAGCAGTTCTTC.

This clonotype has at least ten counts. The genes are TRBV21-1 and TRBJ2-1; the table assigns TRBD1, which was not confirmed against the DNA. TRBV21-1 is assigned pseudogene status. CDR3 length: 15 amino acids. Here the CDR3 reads CATLFRDRDCLKQFF. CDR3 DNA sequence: TGTGCCACCTTATTCCGGGACAGGGACTGCCTGAAGCAGTTCTTC.

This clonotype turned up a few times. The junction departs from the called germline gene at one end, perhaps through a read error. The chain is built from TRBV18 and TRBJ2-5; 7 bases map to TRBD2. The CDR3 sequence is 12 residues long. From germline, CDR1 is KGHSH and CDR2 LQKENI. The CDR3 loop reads CASAPGGETQYF. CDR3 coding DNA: TGTGCCAGCGCACCGGGAGGCGAGACCCAGTACTTC.

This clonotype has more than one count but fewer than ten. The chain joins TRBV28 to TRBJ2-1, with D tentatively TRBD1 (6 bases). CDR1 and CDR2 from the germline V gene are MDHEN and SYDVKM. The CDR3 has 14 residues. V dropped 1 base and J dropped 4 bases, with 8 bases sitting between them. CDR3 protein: CASSLSQGYNEQFF. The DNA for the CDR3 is TGTGCCAGCAGTTTATCACAGGGATACAATGAGCAGTTCTTC.

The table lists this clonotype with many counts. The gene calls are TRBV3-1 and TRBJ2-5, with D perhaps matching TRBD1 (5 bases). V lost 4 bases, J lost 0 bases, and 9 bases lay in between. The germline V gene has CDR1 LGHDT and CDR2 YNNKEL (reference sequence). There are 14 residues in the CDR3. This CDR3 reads CASSRQMYQETQYF. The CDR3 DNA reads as TGTGCCAGCAGCCGACAGATGTACCAAGAGACCCAGTACTTC.

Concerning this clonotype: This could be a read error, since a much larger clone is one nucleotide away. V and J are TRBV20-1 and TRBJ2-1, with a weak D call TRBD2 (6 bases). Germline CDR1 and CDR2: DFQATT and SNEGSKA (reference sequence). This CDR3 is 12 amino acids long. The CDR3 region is CRAGGNPNEQFF. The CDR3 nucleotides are TGCAGGGCTGGGGGGAACCCCAATGAGCAGTTCTTC.

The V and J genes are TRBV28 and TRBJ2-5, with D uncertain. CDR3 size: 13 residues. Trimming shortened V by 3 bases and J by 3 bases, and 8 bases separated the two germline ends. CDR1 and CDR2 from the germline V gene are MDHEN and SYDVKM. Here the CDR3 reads CASSFHGKETQYF. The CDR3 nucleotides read TGTGCCAGCAGTTTCCACGGAAAAGAGACCCAGTACTTC.

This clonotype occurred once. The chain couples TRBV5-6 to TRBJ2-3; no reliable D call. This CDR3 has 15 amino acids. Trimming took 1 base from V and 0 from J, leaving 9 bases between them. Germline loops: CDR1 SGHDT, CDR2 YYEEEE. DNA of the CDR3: TGTGCCAGCAGCTTGCGCCGGTTTAGCACAGATACGCAGTATTTT. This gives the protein CASSLRRFSTDTQYF.

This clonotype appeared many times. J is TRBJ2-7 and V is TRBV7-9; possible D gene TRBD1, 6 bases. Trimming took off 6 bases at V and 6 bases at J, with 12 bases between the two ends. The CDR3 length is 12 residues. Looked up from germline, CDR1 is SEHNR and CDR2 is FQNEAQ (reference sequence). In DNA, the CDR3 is TGTGCCAGCAGTTTCGGACAGCTCGAGCAGTACTTC. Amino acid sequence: CASSFGQLEQYF.

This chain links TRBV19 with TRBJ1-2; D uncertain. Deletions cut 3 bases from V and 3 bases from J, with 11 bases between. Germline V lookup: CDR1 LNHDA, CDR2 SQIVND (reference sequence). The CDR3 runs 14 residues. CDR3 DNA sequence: TGTGCCAGTAGTATTTTGGGGAAAGACTATGGCTACACCTTC. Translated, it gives CASSILGKDYGYTF.

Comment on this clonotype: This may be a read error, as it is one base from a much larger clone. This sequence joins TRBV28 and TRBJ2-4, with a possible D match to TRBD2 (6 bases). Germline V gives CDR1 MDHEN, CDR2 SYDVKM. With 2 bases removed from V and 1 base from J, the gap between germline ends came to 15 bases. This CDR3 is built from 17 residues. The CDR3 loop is CASSLPPRGGAKNIQYF. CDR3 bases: TGTGCCAGCAGTTTACCTCCGCGAGGAGGGGCCAAAAACATTCAGTACTTC.

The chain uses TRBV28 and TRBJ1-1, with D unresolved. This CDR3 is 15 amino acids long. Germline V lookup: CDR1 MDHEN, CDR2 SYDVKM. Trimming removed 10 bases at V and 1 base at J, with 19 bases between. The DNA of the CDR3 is TGTGCCACCACGCCGGGAGCCGCGGGGAACACTGAAGCTTTCTTT. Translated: CATTPGAAGNTEAFF.

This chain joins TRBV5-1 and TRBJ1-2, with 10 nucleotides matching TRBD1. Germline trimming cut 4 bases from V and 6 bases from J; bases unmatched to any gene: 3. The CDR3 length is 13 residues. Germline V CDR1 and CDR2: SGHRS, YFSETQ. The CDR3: CASSGQGENGYTF. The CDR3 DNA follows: TGCGCCAGCAGCGGACAGGGGGAAAATGGCTACACCTTC.

CDR3 amino acids: CSAKKPGRDTQYF. CDR3 DNA: TGCAGCGCCAAAAAGCCAGGAAGAGATACGCAGTATTTT. V usage is TRBV29-1 and J usage is TRBJ2-3; no clear D gene. V lost 7 bases and J lost 5, with 16 bases in between. This CDR3 region has 13 residues. CDR1 is SQVTM, CDR2 ANQGSEA, per germline.

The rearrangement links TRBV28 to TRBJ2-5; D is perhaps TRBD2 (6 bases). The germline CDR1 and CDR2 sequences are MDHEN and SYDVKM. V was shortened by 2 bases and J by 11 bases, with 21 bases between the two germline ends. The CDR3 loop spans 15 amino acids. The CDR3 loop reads CASSLGGAGPVIQYF. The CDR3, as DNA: TGTGCCAGCAGTTTAGGAGGCGCGGGGCCAGTGATTCAGTACTTC.

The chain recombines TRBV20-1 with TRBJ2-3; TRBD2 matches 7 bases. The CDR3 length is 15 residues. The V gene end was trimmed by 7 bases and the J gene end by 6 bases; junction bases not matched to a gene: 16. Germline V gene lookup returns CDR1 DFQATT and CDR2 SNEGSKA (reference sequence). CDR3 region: CSDIGPGGPLDTQYF. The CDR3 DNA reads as TGCAGTGATATCGGCCCGGGAGGCCCTCTGGATACGCAGTATTTT.

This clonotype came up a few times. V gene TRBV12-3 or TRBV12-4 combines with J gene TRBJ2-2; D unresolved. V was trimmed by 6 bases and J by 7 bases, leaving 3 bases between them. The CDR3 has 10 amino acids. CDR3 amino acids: CASRGGELFF. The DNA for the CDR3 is TGTGCCAGCAGGGGCGGGGAGCTGTTTTTT.

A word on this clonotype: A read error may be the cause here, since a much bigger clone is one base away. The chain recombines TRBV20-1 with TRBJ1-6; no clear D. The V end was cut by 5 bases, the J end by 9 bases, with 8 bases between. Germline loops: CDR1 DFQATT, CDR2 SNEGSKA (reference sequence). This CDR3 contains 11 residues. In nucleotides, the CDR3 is TGCAGTGCTGGTGATACTTCACCCCTCCACTTT. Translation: CSAGDTSPLHF.

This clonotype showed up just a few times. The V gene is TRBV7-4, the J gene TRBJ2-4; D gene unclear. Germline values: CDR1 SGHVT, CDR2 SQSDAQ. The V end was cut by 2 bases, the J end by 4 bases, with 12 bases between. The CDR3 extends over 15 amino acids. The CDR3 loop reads CASSLWPMGKNIQYF. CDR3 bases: TGTGCCAGCAGCTTATGGCCGATGGGGAAAAACATTCAGTACTTC.

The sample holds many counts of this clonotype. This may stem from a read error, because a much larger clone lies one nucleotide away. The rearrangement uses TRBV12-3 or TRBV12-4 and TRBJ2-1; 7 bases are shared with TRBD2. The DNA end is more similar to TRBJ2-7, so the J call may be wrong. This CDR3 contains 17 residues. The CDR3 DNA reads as TGTGCCAGCCTACCGTCGGGGGGTCCGAGCTCCTACAATGAGCAGTACTTC. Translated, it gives CASLPSGGPSSYNEQYF.

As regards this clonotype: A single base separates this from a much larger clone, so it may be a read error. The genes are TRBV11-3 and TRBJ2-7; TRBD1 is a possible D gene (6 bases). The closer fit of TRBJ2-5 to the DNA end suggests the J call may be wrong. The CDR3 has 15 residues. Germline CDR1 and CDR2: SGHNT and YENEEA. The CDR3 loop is CASSQSQGLGETQYF. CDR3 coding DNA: TGTGCCAGCAGCCAAAGTCAGGGGCTTGGGGAGACCCAGTACTTC.

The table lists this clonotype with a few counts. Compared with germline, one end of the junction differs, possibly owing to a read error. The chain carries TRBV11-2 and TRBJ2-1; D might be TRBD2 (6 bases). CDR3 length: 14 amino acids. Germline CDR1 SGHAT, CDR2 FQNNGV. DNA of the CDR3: TGTACCAGCAGCATTCCTAGCGTCCGCAATGAGCAGTTCTTC. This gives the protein CTSSIPSVRNEQFF.